Each of the 10 T cell receptor beta chains below was sequenced from the same sample in a study of metastatic and nonmetastatic thyroid tumors. MiXCR was used by TCRdb to re-call the PCR reads. The table includes about 38,000 clones, roughly 26% detected once. Thyroid surgery was performed in patients who had received no treatment beforehand. The sample comprised blood. The receptors derive from a female donor with papillary thyroid cancer or a benign thyroid nodule (not recorded which). Some clones in this sample may be carry-over from other donors' samples.

This chain links TRBV19 with TRBJ2-7, with TRBD2 identical over 9 bases. This CDR3 spans 17 amino acids. Trimming cost V 1 base and J 0 bases; bases outside gene matches: 7. The germline gives CDR1 LNHDA, CDR2 SQIVND (reference sequence). The CDR3 DNA is TGTGCCAGTAGTATAGCGATGGCTAGCGGGACCTCCTACGAGCAGTACTTC. This gives the protein CASSIAMASGTSYEQYF.

CDR3 nucleotides: TGTGCCAGCATTCGAGACATCACTAGCACAGATACGCAGTATTTT. As protein: CASIRDITSTDTQYF. V gene TRBV2 combines with J gene TRBJ2-3; D uncertain. This CDR3 is built from 15 residues. The V gene's germline CDR1 is SNHLY and CDR2 FYNNEI. The ends were cut back, 7 bases at V and 0 bases at J, with 14 bases in the middle. Full variable domain (missing parts from reference TRBV2 and TRBJ2-3): EPEVTQTPSHQVTQMGQEVILRCVPISNHLYFYWYRQILGQKVEFLVSFYNNEISEKSEIFDDQFSVERPDGSNFTLKIRSTKLEDSAMYFCASIRDITSTDTQYFGPGTRLTVL.

Within the sample, this clone is medium-sized. As DNA, the CDR3 is TGTGCCACCCTACAGGGGAATAATTCACCCCTCCACTTT. It is translated as CATLQGNNSPLHF. The chain uses TRBV28 and TRBJ1-6, with TRBD1 identical over 7 bases. The length of the CDR3 is 13 residues. Germline V gene lookup returns CDR1 MDHEN and CDR2 SYDVKM. With V trimmed by 10 bases and J by 5 bases, 5 bases remained unmatched.

This rearrangement joins TRBV12-3 or TRBV12-4 to TRBJ1-1; 7 bases agree with TRBD1. The V segment lost 5 bases and the J segment 0 bases; nucleotides outside the gene matches: 3. The CDR3 spans 14 residues. CDR3 in DNA: TGTGCCAGCAGTCTGGGACAGATGAACACTGAAGCTTTCTTT. This gives the protein CASSLGQMNTEAFF.

The CDR3 reads CASSEGIDGYTF. The CDR3 bases are TGTGCCAGCAGCGAGGGAATAGATGGCTACACCTTC. The V gene is TRBV7-9, the J gene TRBJ1-2; no clear D. Trimming shortened V by 5 bases and J by 6 bases, and 10 bases separated the two germline ends. The CDR3 loop spans 12 amino acids. The germline gives CDR1 SEHNR, CDR2 FQNEAQ (reference sequence). Using reference TRBV7-9 and TRBJ1-2 for the parts outside the CDR3, the full variable domain is DTGVSQNPRHKITKRGQNVTFRCDPISEHNRLYWYRQTLGQGPEFLTYFQNEAQLEKSRLLSDRFSAERPKGSFSTLEIQRTEQGDSAMYLCASSEGIDGYTFGSGTRLTVV.

This clone was seen at least ten times. The chain has TRBV30 and TRBJ2-5; D call uncertain. The CDR3 consists of 11 residues. Germline CDR1 and CDR2: GTSNPN and SVGIG (reference sequence). The V gene lost 0 bases and the J gene lost 4 bases, with 3 bases spanning the gap. The CDR3 protein is CAWSVRETQYF. Written as DNA, the CDR3 is TGTGCCTGGAGTGTACGAGAGACCCAGTACTTC.

This clone was seen once. The chain recombines TRBV5-1 with TRBJ1-1; TRBD1 is a possible D gene (6 bases). The germline CDR1 and CDR2 sequences are SGHRS and YFSETQ. CDR3 size: 15 residues. The V end was cut by 4 bases, the J end by 0 bases, with 13 bases between. The CDR3 DNA reads as TGCGCCAGCAGCACATCCGGGACACTGAACACTGAAGCTTTCTTT. It yields the protein CASSTSGTLNTEAFF.

There are many counts of this clone. The chain employs TRBV20-1 and TRBJ2-2; the D gene could be TRBD1 or TRBD2 (5 bases each). Between the trimmed V and J ends, which lost 6 bases and 3 bases, there was a span of 14 bases. Germline CDR1 is DFQATT and CDR2 is SNEGSKA (reference sequence). The CDR3 loop spans 14 amino acids. The CDR3 spells CSARDPEYTGELFF. DNA for the CDR3: TGCAGTGCCCGGGACCCCGAATACACCGGGGAGCTGTTTTTT.

This clone was picked up a small number of times. J is TRBJ2-5 and V is TRBV30; no firm D call. With 2 bases removed from V and 2 bases from J, the gap between germline ends came to 12 bases. The CDR3 spans 14 residues. The germline V gene encodes CDR1 GTSNPN and CDR2 SVGIG (reference sequence). Written as DNA, the CDR3 is TGTGCCTGGAGTCGGCGGCAGAGACAAGAGACCCAGTACTTC. This translates into CAWSRRQRQETQYF. The full variable domain, completed using reference TRBV30 and TRBJ2-5, is SQTIHQWPATLVQPVGSPLSLECTVEGTSNPNLYWYRQAAGRGLQLLFYSVGIGQISSEVPQNLSASRPQDRQFILSSKKLLLSDSGFYLCAWSRRQRQETQYFGPGTRLLVL.

The chain has TRBV3-1 and TRBJ1-1; D is ambiguous. Germline assignment: CDR1 LGHDT and CDR2 YNNKEL (reference sequence). The germline V and J ends were trimmed by 4 bases and 0 bases, with 9 bases remaining between them. The CDR3 loop spans 14 amino acids. This chain's CDR3 is CASSRQEMNTEAFF. The CDR3 nucleotides read TGTGCCAGCAGCCGTCAGGAAATGAACACTGAAGCTTTCTTT.